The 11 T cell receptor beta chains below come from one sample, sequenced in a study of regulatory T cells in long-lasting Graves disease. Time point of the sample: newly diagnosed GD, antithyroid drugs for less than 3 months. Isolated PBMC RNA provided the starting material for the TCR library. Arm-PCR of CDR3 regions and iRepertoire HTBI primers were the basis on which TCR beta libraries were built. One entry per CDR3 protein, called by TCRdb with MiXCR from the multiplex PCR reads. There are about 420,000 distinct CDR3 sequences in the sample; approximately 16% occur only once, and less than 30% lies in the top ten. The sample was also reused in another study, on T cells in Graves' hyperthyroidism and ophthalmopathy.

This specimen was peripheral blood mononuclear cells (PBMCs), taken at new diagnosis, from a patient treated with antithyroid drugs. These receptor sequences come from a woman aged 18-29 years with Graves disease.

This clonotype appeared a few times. This CDR3 is CSAHDTNSYEQYF. The CDR3 DNA reads TGCAGTGCTCACGACACCAACTCCTACGAGCAGTACTTC. The chain combines TRBV20-1 with TRBJ2-7, with D unresolved. Per the germline V gene, CDR1 is DFQATT and CDR2 is SNEGSKA (reference sequence). Trimming left V 5 bases short and J 0 bases short, with 11 bases between. The CDR3 is 13 amino acids.

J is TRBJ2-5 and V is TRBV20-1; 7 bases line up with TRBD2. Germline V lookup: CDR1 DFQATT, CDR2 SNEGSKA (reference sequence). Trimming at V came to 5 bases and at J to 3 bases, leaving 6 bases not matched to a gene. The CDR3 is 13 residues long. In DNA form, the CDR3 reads TGCAGTGCTCCAAGACTAGCAGAAGAGACCCAGTACTTC. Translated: CSAPRLAEETQYF.

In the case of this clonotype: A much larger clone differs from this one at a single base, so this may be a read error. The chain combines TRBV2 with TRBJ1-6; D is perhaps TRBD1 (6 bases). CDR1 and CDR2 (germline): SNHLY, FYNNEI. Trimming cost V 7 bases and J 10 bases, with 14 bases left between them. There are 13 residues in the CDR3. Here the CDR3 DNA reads TGTGCCAGCAAACGGGGGGCTAGCTCACCCCTCCACTTT. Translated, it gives CASKRGASSPLHF.

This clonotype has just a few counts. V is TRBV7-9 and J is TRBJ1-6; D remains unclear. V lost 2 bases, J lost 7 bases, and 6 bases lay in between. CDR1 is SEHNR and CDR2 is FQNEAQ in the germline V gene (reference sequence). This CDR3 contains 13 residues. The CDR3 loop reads CASSLRENSPLHF. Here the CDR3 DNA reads TGTGCCAGCAGCTTAAGAGAAAATTCACCCCTCCACTTT.

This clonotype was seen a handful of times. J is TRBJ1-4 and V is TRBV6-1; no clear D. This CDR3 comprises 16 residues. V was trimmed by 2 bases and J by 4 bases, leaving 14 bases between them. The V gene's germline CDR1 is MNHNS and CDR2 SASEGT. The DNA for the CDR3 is TGTGCCAGCAGTGAAATGGAGGGCACCTTTAATGAAAAACTGTTTTTT. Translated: CASSEMEGTFNEKLFF.

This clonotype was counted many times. CDR3 residues: CSAREWGTQGSQPQHF. The CDR3, as DNA: TGCAGTGCTAGAGAATGGGGAACACAGGGCAGCCAGCCCCAGCATTTT. The V and J genes are TRBV20-1 and TRBJ1-5; TRBD1 is a possible D gene (6 bases). V lost 0 bases to trimming and J lost 7 bases, with 19 bases between them. The length of the CDR3 is 16 residues. Germline CDR1 reads DFQATT; CDR2 reads SNEGSKA (reference sequence).

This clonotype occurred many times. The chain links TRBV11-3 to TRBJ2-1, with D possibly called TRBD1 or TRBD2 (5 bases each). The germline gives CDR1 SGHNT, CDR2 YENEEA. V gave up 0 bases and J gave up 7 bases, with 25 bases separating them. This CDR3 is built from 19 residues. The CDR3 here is CASSLDPVAWETDTNEQFF. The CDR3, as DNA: TGTGCCAGCAGCTTAGATCCTGTCGCGTGGGAGACGGACACGAATGAGCAGTTCTTC.

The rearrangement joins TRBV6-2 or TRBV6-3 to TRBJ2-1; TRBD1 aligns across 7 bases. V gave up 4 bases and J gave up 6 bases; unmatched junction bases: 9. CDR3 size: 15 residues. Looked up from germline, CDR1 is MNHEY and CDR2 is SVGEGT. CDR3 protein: CASSFPTGSRNEQFF. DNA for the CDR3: TGTGCCAGCAGTTTCCCGACAGGGAGTCGCAATGAGCAGTTCTTC.

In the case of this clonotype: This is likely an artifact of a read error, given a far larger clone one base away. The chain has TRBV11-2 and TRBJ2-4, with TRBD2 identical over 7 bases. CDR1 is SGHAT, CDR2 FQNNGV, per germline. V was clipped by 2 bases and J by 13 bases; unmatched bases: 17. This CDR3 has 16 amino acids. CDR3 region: CASSLPRLAVIDEQYF. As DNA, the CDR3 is TGTGCCAGCAGCTTACCTCGGCTAGCGGTCATAGATGAGCAGTACTTC.

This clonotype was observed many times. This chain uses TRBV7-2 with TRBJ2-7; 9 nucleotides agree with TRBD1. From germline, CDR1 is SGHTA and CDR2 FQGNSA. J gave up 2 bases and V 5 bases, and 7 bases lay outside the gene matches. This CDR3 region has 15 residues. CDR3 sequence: CASSQTGTGPYEQYF. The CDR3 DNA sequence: TGTGCCAGCAGCCAAACCGGGACAGGGCCCTACGAGCAGTACTTC.

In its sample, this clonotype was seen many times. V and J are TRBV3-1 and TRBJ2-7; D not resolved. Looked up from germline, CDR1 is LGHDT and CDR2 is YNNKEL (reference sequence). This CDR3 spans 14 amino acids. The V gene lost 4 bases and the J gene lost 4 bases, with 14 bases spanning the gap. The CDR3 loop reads CASSPGPMGYEQYF. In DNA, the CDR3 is TGTGCCAGCAGCCCCGGACCAATGGGGTACGAGCAGTACTTC.